The 3 T cell receptor beta chains below come from one sample, sequenced in a study of blood T cells in healthy people across ages. Together with a sample-barcoded 5' primer, a J-beta primer mix was included in a second PCR lasting about 7 to 11 cycles. Each CDR3 protein gets one entry after TCRdb re-called the 5' RACE reads with MiXCR. The data show 550,000 to 800,000 distinct CDR3 sequences, under 25% seen once. Sequences were obtained from blood. These receptors all stem from a man between 65 and 85 years old in good health.

The chain carries TRBV7-9 and TRBJ2-5, with 7 bases lining up with TRBD1. The DNA matches TRBJ2-1 better at its end, which makes the J call doubtful. Germline V gene lookup returns CDR1 SEHNR and CDR2 FQNEAQ (reference sequence). The length of the CDR3 is 16 residues. The CDR3 loop reads CASSSASTGWCNEQFF. The DNA of the CDR3 is TGTGCCAGCAGCTCAGCCTCGACAGGGTGGTGCAATGAGCAGTTCTTC.

In this sample, this clonotype turned up a few times. This chain joins TRBV20-1 and TRBJ2-1, with no clear D. CDR1 is DFQATT, CDR2 SNEGSKA, per germline (reference sequence). Trimming stripped 5 bases from V and 5 bases from J, with 13 bases between. The CDR3 length is 13 residues. The CDR3 region is CSAQMVADNEQFF. CDR3 coding DNA: TGCAGTGCTCAAATGGTGGCTGACAATGAGCAGTTCTTC.

The chain is built from TRBV20-1 and TRBJ1-2; D is undetermined. V was pared by 6 bases and J by 8 bases, with 19 bases between. From germline, CDR1 is DFQATT and CDR2 SNEGSKA (reference sequence). The CDR3 covers 13 residues. The CDR3 spells CSAIGEGAGGYTF. CDR3 sequence (DNA): TGCAGTGCCATTGGCGAGGGAGCGGGAGGCTACACCTTC.